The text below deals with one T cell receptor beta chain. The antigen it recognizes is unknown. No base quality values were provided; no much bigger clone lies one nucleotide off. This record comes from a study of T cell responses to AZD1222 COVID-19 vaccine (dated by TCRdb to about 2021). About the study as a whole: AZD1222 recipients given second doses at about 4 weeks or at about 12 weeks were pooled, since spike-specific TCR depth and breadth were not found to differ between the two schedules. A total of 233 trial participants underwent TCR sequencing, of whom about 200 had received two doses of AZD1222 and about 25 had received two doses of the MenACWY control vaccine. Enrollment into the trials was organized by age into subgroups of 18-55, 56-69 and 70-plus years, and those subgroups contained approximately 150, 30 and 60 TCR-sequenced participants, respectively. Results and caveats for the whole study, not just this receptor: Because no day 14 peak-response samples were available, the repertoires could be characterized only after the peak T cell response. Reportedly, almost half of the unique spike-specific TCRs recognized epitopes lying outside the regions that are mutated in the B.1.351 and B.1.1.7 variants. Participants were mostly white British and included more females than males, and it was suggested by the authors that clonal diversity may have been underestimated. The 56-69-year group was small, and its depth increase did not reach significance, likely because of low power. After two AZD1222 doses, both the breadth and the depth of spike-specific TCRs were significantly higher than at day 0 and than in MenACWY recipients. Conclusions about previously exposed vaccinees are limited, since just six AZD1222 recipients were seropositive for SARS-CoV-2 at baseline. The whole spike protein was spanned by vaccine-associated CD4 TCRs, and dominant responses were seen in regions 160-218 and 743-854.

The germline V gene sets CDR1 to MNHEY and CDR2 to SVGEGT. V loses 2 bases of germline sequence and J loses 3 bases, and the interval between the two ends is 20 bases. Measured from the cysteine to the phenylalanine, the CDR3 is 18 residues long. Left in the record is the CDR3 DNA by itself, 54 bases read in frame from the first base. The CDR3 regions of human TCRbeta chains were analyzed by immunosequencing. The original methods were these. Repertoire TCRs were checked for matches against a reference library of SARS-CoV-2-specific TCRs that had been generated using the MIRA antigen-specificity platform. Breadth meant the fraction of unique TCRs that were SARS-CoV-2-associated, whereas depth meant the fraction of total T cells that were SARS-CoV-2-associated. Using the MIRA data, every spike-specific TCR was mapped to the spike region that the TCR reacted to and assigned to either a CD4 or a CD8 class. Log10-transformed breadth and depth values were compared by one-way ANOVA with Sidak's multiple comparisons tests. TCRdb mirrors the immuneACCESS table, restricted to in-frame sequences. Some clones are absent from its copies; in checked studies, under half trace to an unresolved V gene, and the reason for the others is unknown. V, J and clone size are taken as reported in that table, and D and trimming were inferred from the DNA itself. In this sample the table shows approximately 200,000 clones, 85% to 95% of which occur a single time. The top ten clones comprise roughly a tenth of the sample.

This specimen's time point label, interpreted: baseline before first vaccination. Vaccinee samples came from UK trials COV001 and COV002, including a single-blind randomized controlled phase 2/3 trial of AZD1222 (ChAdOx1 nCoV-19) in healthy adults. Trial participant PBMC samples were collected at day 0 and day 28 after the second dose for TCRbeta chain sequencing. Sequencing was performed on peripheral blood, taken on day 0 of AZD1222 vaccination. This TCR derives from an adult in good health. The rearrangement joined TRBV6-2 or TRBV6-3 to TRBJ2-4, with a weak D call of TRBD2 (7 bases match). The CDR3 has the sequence CASSYPGGPSFDKNIQYF. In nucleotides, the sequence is TGTGCCAGCAGTTACCCCGGGGGGCCCTCCTTTGACAAAAACATTCAGTACTTC.